This T cell receptor (beta chain) was sequenced during a study of CD4 T cells in relation to SARS-CoV-2 and coronaviruses. Study summary: Shared crossreactive spike epitopes were mapped to their HLA restriction.

CEF-cultured naive and memory CD4+ T cell DNA got survey-level sequencing. The repertoire was sequenced with immunoSEQ multiplex PCR; TCRdb's copy has only in-frame clones and lacks some. The table has some 46,000 clones, approximately 80% seen once. Sorted naive or memory CD4+ cells met CEF peptides for over eight days. This CDR3 spans 13 amino acids. The germline V gene encodes CDR1 SGHVS and CDR2 FNYEAQ. With 4 bases removed from V and 6 bases from J, the gap between germline ends came to 12 bases. Points on this clone: Its cognate antigen is unknown.

Sample: naive CD4+ T cells from PBMCs, cultured in vitro. The subset was: naive CD4+ T cells isolated by negative enrichment. V gene TRBV7-6 combines with J gene TRBJ1-2, with D perhaps matching TRBD1 (5 bases). This receptor was obtained from an adult with COVID-19. This CDR3 reads CASSSGTGDGYTF. DNA for the CDR3: TGTGCCAGCAGCTCGGGGACCGGAGATGGCTACACCTTC.